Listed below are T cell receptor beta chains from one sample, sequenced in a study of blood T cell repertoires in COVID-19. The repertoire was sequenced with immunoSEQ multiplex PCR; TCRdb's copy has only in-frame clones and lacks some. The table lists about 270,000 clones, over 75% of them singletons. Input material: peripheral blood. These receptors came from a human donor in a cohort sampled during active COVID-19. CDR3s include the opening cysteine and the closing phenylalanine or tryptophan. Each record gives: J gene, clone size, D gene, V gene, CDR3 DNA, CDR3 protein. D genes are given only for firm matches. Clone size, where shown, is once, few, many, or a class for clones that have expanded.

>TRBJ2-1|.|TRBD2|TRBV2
TGTGCCAGCAGTGAAACCGCGGGAGGGCCCCGGAATGAGCAGTTCTTC
CASSETAGGPRNEQFF
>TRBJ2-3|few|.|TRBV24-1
TGTGCCACCAGTGGAGGAGGGCCAGGAAGCACAGATACGCAGTATTTT
CATSGGGPGSTDTQYF
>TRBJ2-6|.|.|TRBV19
TGTGCCAGTAGTAAAAAGAAGACAGAGCTGATAAGGGGGGCCAACGTCCTGACTTTC
CASSKKKTELIRGANVLTF
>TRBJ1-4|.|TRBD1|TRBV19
TGTGCCAGTAGTACCCTCCGGGACAGGGGGGGAAAACTGTTTTTT
CASSTLRDRGGKLFF
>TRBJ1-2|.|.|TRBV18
TGTGCCAGCTCACCGACAGGTCCATCCTATGGCTACACCTTC
CASSPTGPSYGYTF
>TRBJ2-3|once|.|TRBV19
TGTGCCAGTAAAATGGGGCGGGGGCCGTTAGATACGCAGTATTTT
CASKMGRGPLDTQYF
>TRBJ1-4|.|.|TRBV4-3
TGCGCCAGCAGCCAACAGGTTACTAATGAAAAACTGTTTTTT
CASSQQVTNEKLFF
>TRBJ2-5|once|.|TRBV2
TGTGCCAGCCCCGGCGGGACTCCGATGACGGGGGAGACCCAGTACTTC
CASPGGTPMTGETQYF
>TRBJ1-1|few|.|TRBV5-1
TGCGCCAGCAGACCTCCCACACCAACCCCTGAAGCTTTCTTT
CASRPPTPTPEAFF
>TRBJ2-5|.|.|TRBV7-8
TGTGCCAGCAGCTTAGGTCCTAGCACTCAAGAGACCCAGTACTTC
CASSLGPSTQETQYF
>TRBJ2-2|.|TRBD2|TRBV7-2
TGTGCCAGCAGAGCTTCTTATAGCGGGAAGGGTACCGGGGAGCTGTTTTTT
CASRASYSGKGTGELFF
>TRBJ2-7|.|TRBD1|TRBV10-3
TGTGCCATCACCGCTGCGGGACAGGGAACGTACGAGCAGTACTTC
CAITAAGQGTYEQYF
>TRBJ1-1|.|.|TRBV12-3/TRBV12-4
TGTGCCAGCGGCCGGGGGGAGGTCACTGAAGCTTTCTTT
CASGRGEVTEAFF
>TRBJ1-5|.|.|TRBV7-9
TGTGCCAGCAGCACCGGGGTAATAAATCAGCCCCAGCATTTT
CASSTGVINQPQHF
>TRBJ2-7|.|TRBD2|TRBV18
TGTGCCAGCTCACCACTGGCTAGCGGGATGTACGAGCAGTACTTC
CASSPLASGMYEQYF
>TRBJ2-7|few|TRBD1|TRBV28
TGTGCCAGCACACACAGGGGGCTCTACGAGCAGTACTTC
CASTHRGLYEQYF